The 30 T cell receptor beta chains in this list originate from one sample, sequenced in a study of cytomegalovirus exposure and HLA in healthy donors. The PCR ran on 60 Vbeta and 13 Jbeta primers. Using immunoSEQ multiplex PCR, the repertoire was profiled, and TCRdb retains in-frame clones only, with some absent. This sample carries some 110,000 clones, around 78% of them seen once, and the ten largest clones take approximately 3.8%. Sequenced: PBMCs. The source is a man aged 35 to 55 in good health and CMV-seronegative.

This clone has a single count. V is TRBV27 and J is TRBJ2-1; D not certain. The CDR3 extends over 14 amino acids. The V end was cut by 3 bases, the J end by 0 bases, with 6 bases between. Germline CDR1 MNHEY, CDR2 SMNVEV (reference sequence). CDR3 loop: CASSFESSYNEQFF. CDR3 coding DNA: TGTGCCAGCAGTTTCGAGAGCTCCTACAATGAGCAGTTCTTC.

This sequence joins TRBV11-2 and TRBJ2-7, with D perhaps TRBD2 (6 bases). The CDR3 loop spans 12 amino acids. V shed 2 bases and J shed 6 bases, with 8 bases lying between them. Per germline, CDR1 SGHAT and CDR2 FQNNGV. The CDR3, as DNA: TGTGCCAGCAGCTTACGGGACTCCGAGCAGTACTTC. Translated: CASSLRDSEQYF.

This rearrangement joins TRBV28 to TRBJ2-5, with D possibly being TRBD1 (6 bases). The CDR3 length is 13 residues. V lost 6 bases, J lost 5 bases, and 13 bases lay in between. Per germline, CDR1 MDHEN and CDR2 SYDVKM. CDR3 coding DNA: TGTGCCAGCAGCCTCCAGGGGCGTGAGACCCAGTACTTC. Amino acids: CASSLQGRETQYF.

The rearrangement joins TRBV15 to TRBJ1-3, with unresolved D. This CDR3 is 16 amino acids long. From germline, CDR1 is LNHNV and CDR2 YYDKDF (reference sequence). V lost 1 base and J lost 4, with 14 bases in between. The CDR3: CATSRVNTIAGNTIYF. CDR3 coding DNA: TGTGCCACCAGCAGAGTAAACACTATTGCGGGAAACACCATATATTTT.

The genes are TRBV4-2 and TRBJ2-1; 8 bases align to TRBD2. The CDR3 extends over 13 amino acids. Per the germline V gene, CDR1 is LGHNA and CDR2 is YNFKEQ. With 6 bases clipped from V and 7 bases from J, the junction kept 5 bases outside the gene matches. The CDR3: CASRLREGNEQFF. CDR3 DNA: TGTGCCAGCAGGCTCCGGGAGGGGAATGAGCAGTTCTTC.

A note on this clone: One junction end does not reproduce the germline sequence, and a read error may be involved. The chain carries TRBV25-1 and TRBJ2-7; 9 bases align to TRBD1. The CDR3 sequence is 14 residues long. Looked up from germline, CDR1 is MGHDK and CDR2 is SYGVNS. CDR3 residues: CASSDSGQGYEQHF. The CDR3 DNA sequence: TGTGCCAGCAGTGACTCGGGACAGGGTTACGAGCAGCACTTC.

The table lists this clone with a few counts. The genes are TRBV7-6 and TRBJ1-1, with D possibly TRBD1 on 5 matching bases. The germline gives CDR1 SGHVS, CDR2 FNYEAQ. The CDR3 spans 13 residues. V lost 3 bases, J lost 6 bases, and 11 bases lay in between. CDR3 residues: CASSFRENAEAFF. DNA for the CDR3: TGTGCCAGCAGCTTCAGGGAAAACGCTGAAGCTTTCTTT. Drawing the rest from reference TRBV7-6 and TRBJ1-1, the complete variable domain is GAGVSQSPRYKVTKRGQDVALRCDPISGHVSLYWYRQALGQGPEFLTYFNYEAQQDKSGLPNDRFSAERPEGSISTLTIQRTEQRDSAMYRCASSFRENAEAFFGQGTRLTVV.

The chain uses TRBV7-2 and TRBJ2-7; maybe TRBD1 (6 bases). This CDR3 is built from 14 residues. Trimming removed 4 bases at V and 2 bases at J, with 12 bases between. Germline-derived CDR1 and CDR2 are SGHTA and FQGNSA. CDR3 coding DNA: TGTGCCAGCAGCTCCAACGACAGGCCCTACGAGCAGTACTTC. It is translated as CASSSNDRPYEQYF.

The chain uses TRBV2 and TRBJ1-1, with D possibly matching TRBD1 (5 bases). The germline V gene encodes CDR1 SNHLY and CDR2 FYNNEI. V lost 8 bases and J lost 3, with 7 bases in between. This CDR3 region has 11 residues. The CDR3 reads CASAGDTEAFF. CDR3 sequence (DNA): TGTGCCAGCGCGGGGGACACTGAAGCTTTCTTT.

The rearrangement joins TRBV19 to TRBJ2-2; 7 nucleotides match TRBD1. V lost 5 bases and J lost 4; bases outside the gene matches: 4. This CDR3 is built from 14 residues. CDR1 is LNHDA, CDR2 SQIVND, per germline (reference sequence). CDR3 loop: CASSLSGGTGELFF. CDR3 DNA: TGTGCCAGTAGTCTGTCAGGGGGCACCGGGGAGCTGTTTTTT.

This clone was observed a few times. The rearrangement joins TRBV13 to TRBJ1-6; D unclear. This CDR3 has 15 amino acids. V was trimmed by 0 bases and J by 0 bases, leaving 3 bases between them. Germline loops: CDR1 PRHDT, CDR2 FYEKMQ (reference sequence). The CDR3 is CASSLGSSYNSPLHF. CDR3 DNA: TGTGCCAGCAGCTTAGGTAGCTCCTATAATTCACCCCTCCACTTT. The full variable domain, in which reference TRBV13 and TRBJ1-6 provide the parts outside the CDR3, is AAGVIQSPRHLIKEKRETATLKCYPIPRHDTVYWYQQGPGQDPQFLISFYEKMQSDKGSIPDRFSAQQFSDYHSELNMSSLELGDSALYFCASSLGSSYNSPLHFGNGTRLTVT.

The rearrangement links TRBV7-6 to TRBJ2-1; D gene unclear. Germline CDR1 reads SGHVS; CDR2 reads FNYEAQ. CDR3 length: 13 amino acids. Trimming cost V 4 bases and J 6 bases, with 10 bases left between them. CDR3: CASSYPPGNEQFF. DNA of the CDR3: TGTGCCAGCAGCTACCCCCCGGGCAATGAGCAGTTCTTC.

CDR3 amino acids: CASSLVGGAITYEQYF. CDR3 sequence (DNA): TGTGCCAGCAGCTTAGTCGGGGGTGCTATTACCTACGAGCAGTACTTC. This sequence joins TRBV7-8 and TRBJ2-7; D is perhaps TRBD2 (6 bases). Trimming took off 1 base at V and 2 bases at J, with 15 bases between the two ends. CDR1 is SGHVS, CDR2 FQNEAQ, per germline. The length of the CDR3 is 16 residues.

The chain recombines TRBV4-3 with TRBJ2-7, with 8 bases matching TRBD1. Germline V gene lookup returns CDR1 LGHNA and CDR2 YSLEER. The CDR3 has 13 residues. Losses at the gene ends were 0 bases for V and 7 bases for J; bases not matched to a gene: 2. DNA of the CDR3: TGCGCCAGCAGCCAAGACCACAGGGGGGAGCAGTACTTC. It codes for CASSQDHRGEQYF.

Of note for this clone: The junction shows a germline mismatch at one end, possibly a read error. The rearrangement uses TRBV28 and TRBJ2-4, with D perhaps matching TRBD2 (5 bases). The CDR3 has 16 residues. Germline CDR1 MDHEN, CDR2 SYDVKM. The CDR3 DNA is TGTGCCAGCAGCCCGGGCGTAGCGCAGCCCAAGAACATTCAGTACTTC. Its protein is CASSPGVAQPKNIQYF.

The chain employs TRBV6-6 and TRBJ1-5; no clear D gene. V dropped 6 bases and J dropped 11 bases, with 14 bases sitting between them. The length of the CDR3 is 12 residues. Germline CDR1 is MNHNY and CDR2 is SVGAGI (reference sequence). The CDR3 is CASSSQTSAQHF. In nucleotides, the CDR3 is TGTGCCAGCAGCTCGCAGACATCAGCCCAGCATTTT.

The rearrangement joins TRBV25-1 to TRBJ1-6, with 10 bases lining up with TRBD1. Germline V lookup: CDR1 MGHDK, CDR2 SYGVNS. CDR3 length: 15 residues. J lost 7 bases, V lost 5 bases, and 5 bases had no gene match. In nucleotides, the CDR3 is TGTGCCAGCAGTCCCCGGACAGGGGGGAATTCACCCCTCCACTTT. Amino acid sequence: CASSPRTGGNSPLHF.

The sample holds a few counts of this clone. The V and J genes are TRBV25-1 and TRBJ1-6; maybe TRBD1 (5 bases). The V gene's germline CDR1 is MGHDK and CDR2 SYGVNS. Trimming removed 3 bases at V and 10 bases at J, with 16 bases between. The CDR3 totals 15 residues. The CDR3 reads CASSEEGRWRSPLHF. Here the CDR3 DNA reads TGTGCCAGCAGTGAGGAGGGACGATGGAGGTCACCCCTCCACTTT.

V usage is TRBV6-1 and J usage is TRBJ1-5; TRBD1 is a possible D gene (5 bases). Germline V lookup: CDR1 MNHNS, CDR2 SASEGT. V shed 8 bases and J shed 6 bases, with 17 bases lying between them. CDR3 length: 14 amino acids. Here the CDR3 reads CASGTWGEGQPQHF. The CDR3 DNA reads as TGTGCCAGCGGGACGTGGGGGGAAGGTCAGCCCCAGCATTTT.

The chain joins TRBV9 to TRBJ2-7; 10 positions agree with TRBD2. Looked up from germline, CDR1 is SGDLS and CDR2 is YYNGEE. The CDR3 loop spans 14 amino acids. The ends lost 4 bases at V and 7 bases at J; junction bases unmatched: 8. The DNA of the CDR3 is TGTGCCAGCAGCAATAGCGGGGGGCCACGGGAGCAGTACTTC. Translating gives CASSNSGGPREQYF.

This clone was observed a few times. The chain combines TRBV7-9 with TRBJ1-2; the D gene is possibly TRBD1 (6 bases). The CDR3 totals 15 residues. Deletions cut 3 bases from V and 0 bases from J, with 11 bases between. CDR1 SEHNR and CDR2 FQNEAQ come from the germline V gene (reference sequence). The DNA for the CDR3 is TGTGCCAGCAGCTTGTGGGACACACCTAACTATGGCTACACCTTC. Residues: CASSLWDTPNYGYTF. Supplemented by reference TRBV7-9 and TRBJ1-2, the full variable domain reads DTGVSQNPRHKITKRGQNVTFRCDPISEHNRLYWYRQTLGQGPEFLTYFQNEAQLEKSRLLSDRFSAERPKGSFSTLEIQRTEQGDSAMYLCASSLWDTPNYGYTFGSGTRLTVV.

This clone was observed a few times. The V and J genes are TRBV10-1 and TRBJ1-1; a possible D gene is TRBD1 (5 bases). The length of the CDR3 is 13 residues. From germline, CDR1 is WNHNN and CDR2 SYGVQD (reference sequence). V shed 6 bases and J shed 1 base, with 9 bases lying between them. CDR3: CASRRRGNTEAFF. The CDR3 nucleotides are TGCGCCAGCAGGAGAAGGGGGAACACTGAAGCTTTCTTT.

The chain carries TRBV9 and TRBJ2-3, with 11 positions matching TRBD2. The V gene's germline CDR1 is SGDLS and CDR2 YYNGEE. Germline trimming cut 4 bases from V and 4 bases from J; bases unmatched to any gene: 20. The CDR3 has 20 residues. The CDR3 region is CASSQTSGGGGLLVADTQYF. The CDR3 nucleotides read TGTGCCAGCAGCCAAACTAGCGGGGGCGGGGGTCTCTTAGTGGCAGATACGCAGTATTTT.

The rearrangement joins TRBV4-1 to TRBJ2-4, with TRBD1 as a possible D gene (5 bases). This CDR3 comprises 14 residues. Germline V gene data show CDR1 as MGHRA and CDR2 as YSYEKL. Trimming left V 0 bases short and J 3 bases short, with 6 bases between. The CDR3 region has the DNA TGCGCCAGCAGCCAAGAAGACAGCAAAAACATTCAGTACTTC. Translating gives CASSQEDSKNIQYF.

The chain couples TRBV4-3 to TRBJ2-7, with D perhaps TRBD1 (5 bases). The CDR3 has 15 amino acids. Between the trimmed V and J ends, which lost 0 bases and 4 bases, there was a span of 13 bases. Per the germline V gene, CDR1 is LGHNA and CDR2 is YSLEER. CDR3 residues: CASSQDRGSLYEQYF. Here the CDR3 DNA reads TGCGCCAGCAGCCAAGATAGGGGTTCTCTATACGAGCAGTACTTC.

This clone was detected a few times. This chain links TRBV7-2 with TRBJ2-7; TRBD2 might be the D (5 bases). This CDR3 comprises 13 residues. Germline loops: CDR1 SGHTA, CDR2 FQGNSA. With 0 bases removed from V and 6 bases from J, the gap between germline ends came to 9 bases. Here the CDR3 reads CASSLARGLEQYF. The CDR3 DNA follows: TGTGCCAGCAGCTTAGCCCGCGGGCTCGAGCAGTACTTC.

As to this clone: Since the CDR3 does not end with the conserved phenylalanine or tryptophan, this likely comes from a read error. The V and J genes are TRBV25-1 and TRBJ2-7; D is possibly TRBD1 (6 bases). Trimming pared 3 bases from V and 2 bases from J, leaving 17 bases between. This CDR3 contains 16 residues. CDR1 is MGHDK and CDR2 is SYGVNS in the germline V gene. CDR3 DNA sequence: TGTGCCAGCAGTGATTCATATCAGGGGTACCCCTACGAGCAGTACCTC. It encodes CASSDSYQGYPYEQYL.

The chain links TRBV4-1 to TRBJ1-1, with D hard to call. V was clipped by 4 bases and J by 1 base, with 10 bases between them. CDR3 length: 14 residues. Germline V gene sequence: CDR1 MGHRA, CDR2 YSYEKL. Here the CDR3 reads CASSPMRQNTEAFF. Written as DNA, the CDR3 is TGCGCCAGCAGCCCCATGAGGCAGAACACTGAAGCTTTCTTT.

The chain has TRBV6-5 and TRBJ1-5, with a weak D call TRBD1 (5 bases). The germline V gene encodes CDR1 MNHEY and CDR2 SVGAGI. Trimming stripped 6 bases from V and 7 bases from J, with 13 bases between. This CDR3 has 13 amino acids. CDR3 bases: TGTGCCAGCAGCGACAGTTTTTCGCAGCCCCAGCATTTT. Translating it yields CASSDSFSQPQHF.

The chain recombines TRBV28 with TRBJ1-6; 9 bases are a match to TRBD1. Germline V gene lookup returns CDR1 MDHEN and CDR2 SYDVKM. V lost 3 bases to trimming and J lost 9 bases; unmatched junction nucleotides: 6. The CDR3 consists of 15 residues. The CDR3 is CASSFSGTGPSPLHF. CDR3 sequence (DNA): TGTGCCAGCAGTTTTTCCGGGACAGGGCCTTCACCCCTCCACTTT.